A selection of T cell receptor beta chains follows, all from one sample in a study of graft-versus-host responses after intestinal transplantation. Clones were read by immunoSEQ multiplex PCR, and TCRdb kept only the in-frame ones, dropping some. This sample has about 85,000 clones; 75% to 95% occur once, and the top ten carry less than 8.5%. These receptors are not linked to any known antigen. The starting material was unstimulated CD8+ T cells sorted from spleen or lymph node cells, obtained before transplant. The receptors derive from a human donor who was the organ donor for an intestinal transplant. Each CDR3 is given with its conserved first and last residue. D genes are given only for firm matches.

CASSQDQPGRLATEAFF	TRBV4-1	TRBJ1-1	-
CASSYGLAENTGELFF	TRBV6-6	TRBJ2-2	TRBD2
CASSPYEGSYYGYTF	TRBV6-5	TRBJ1-2	-
CASSQGRSSGNTIYF	TRBV14	TRBJ1-3	-
CASSPGRLSYNEQFF	TRBV2	TRBJ2-1	-
CASSQGQATLFLGHDEQFF	TRBV14	TRBJ2-1	-
CAWSVVNLGYGYTF	TRBV30	TRBJ1-2	-
CASSLSGGNNEQFF	TRBV7-9	TRBJ2-1	TRBD2
CASSPRSGVYNEQFF	TRBV11-2	TRBJ2-1	-
CASRQQIPEQFF	TRBV2	TRBJ2-1	-
CASSPSAGNSNQPQHF	TRBV18	TRBJ1-5	-
CASSLEAGADTQYF	TRBV7-3	TRBJ2-3	TRBD2
CASSLVRRGSYEQYF	TRBV7-9	TRBJ2-7	-
CASSWTVNTEAFF	TRBV5-4	TRBJ1-1	-
CASSETGYSSYEQYF	TRBV27	TRBJ2-7	-
CASTMGADGYTF	TRBV6-1	TRBJ1-2	-
CASSELREGADTQYF	TRBV2	TRBJ2-3	TRBD2
CASSTSGGAYEQYF	TRBV19	TRBJ2-7	TRBD2
CASSLASAESKETQYF	TRBV5-6	TRBJ2-5	-
CASSLDTGGQANTQYF	TRBV5-4	TRBJ2-3	TRBD2
CASGILSEQYF	TRBV6-5	TRBJ2-7	-
CASSAGGIAYGYTF	TRBV9	TRBJ1-2	-
CASSGLGTATSGANVLTF	TRBV9	TRBJ2-6	TRBD1
CATPGPPQRPGDTADTQYF	TRBV21-1	TRBJ2-3	-
CASRPTLQETQYF	TRBV7-2	TRBJ2-5	-
CASNSGLNEQFF	TRBV19	TRBJ2-1	-
CASSLDRGTEAFF	TRBV5-4	TRBJ1-1	-
CASSFQGKEGLNEQFF	TRBV7-6	TRBJ2-1	-
CASSEEVGYSNQPQHF	TRBV6-1	TRBJ1-5	-
CASSFLPGQGEEKLFF	TRBV6-5	TRBJ1-4	TRBD1
CASSQASAGRSTDTQYF	TRBV4-1	TRBJ2-3	-
CASSFYGGAGNEQFF	TRBV27	TRBJ2-1	TRBD2
CASSPRSTGVELFF	TRBV27	TRBJ1-4	-
CASSPGTGYEQYF	TRBV7-2	TRBJ2-7	-
CASSITGAWEQAQYF	TRBV19	TRBJ2-5	-
CASSAYNEQFF	TRBV6-5	TRBJ2-1	-
CASSGGLAGWETQYF	TRBV9	TRBJ2-5	TRBD2
CASSYGGGGYEQYF	TRBV6-5	TRBJ2-7	-